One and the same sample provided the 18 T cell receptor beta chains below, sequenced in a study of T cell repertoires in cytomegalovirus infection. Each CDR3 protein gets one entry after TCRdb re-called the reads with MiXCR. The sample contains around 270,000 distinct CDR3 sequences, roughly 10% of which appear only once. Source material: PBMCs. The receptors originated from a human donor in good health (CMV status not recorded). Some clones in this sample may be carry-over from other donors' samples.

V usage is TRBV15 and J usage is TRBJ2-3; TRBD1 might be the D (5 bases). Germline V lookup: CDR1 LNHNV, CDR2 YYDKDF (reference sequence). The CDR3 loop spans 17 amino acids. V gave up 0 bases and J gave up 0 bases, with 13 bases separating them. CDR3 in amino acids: CATSRERFTGSTDTQYF. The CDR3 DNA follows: TGTGCCACCAGCAGAGAAAGGTTCACAGGAAGCACAGATACGCAGTATTTT.

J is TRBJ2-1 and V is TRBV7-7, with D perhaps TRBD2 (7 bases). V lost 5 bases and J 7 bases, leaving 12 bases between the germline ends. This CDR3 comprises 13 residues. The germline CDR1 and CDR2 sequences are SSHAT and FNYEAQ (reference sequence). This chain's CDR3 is CASSKGGENEQFF. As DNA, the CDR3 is TGTGCCAGCAGCAAAGGGGGGGAGAATGAGCAGTTCTTC.

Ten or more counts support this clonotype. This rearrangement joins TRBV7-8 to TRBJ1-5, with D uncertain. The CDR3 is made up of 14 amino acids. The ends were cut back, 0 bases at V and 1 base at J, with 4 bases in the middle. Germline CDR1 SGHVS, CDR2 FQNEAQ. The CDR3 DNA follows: TGTGCCAGCAGCTTAGCCGACAGCAATCAGCCCCAGCATTTT. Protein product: CASSLADSNQPQHF.

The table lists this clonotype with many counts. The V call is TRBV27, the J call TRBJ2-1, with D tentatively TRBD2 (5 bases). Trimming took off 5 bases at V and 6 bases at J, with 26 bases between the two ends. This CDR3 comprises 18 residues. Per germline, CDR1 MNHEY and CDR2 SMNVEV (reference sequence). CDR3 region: CASSQRTAGITIFNEQFF. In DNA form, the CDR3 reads TGTGCCAGCAGTCAGCGAACCGCCGGGATCACGATTTTCAATGAGCAGTTCTTC.

CDR3 sequence (DNA): TGTGCCAGCAGGGTTGCGACAGATACGCAGTATTTT. It is translated as CASRVATDTQYF. This chain uses TRBV11-2 with TRBJ2-3; D gene unclear. Germline loops: CDR1 SGHAT, CDR2 FQNNGV. The germline V and J ends were trimmed by 6 bases and 3 bases, with 7 bases remaining between them. The CDR3 is made up of 12 amino acids.

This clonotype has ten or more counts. As DNA, the CDR3 is TGTGCCAGCTCGACTAGCGGGATTAGAATTTACAATGAGCAGTTCTTC. Residues: CASSTSGIRIYNEQFF. The V gene is TRBV7-2, the J gene TRBJ2-1; 11 nucleotides match TRBD2. J lost 4 bases, V lost 8 bases, and 10 bases had no gene match. The CDR3 is 16 amino acids. Per germline, CDR1 SGHTA and CDR2 FQGNSA.

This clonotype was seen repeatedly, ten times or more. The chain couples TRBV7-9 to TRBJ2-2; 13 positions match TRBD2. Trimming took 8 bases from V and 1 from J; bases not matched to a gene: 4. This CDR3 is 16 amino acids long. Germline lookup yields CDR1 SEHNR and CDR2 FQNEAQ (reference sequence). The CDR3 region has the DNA TGTGCCAGCCTGACTAGCGGGAGGTGGAACACCGGGGAGCTGTTTTTT. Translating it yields CASLTSGRWNTGELFF.

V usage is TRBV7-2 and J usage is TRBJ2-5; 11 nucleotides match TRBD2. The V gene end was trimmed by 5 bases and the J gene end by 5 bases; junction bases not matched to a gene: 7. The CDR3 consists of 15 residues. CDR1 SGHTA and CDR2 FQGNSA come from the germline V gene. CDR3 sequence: CASSPGLAAAETQYF. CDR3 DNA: TGTGCCAGCAGCCCGGGACTAGCGGCAGCTGAGACCCAGTACTTC.

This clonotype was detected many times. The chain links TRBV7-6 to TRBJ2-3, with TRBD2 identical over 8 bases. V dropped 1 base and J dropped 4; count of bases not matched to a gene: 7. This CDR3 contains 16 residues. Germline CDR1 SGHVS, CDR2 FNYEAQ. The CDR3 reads CASSLGRGGGPDTQYF. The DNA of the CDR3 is TGTGCCAGCAGCTTAGGACGGGGGGGCGGCCCAGATACGCAGTATTTT.

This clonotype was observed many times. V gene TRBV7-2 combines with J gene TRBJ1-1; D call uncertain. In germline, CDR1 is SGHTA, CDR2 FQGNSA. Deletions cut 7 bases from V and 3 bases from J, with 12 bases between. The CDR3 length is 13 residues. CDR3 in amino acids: CASTYLRDTEAFF. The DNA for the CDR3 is TGTGCCAGCACCTATCTGAGGGACACTGAAGCTTTCTTT.

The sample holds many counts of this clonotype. This CDR3 reads CASSPTGNRVNQPQHF. The CDR3 nucleotides read TGTGCCAGCAGCCCAACAGGGAATCGGGTCAATCAGCCCCAGCATTTT. The chain combines TRBV11-2 with TRBJ1-5; D might be TRBD1 (6 bases). Deletions cut 5 bases from V and 3 bases from J, with 17 bases between. The CDR3 spans 16 residues. The germline V gene has CDR1 SGHAT and CDR2 FQNNGV.

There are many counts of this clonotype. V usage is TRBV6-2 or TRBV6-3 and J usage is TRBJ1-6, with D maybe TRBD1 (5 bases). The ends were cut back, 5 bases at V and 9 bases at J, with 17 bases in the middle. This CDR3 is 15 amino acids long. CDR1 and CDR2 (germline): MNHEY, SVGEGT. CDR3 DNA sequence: TGTGCCAGCAGTGACACGCCGGCAGGGAGTTCACCCCTCCACTTT. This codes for CASSDTPAGSSPLHF.

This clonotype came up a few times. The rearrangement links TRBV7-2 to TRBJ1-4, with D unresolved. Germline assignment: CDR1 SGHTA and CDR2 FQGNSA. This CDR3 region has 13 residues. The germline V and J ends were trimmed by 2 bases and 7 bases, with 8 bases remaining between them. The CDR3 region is CASSLTQSEKLFF. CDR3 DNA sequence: TGTGCCAGCAGCTTAACTCAAAGTGAAAAACTGTTTTTT.

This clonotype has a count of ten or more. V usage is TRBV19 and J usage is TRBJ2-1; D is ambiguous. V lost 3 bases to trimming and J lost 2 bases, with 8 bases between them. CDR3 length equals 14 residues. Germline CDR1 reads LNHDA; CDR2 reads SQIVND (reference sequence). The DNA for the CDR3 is TGTGCCAGTAGTATGATCTGGCCCTACAATGAGCAGTTCTTC. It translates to CASSMIWPYNEQFF.

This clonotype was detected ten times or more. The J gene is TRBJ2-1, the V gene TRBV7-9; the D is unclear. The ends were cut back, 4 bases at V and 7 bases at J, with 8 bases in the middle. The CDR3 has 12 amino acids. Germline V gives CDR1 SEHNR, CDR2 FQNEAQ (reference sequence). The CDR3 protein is CASSWTLNEQFF. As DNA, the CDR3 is TGTGCCAGCAGCTGGACCCTTAATGAGCAGTTCTTC.

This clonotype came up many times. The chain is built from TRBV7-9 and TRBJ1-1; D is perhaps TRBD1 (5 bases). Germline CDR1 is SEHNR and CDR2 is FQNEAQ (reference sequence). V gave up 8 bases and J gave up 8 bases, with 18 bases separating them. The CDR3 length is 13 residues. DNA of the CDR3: TGTGCCAGCCGGCCGGGGGGTGGCCACGAAGCTTTCTTT. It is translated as CASRPGGGHEAFF.

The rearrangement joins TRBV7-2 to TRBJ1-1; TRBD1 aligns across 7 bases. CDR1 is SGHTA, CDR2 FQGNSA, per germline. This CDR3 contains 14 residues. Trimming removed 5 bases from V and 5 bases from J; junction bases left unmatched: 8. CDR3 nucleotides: TGTGCCAGCAGCCCGATGACAGGGTGGACTGAAGCTTTCTTT. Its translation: CASSPMTGWTEAFF.

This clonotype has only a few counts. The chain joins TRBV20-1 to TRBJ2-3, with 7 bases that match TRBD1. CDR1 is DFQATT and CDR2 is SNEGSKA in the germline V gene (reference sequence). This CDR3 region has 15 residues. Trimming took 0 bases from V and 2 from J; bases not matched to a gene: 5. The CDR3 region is CSARDPTGTTDTQYF. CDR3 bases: TGCAGTGCTAGAGATCCGACAGGGACCACAGATACGCAGTATTTT.